This TCR beta chain was captured in a study of blood T cell repertoires in COVID-19. The assay was immunoSEQ multiplex PCR, and TCRdb's table has in-frame clones only and misses some. The sample comprises about 220,000 clones, roughly 85% of which are singletons, and approximately 2.4% rests with the top ten. Germline assignment: CDR1 SGHTA and CDR2 FQGTGA. CDR3 length: 15 amino acids. V trimming: 5 bases; J trimming: 5 bases; junction bases outside the gene matches: 4. V gene TRBV7-3 combines with J gene TRBJ2-2, with 11 positions matching TRBD2. The specimen sequenced was peripheral blood. This TCR derives from an older woman with COVID-19, enrolled during active disease. The CDR3 is CASSLAGGVTGELFF. The DNA of the CDR3 is TGTGCCAGCAGCCTAGCGGGAGGAGTGACCGGGGAGCTGTTTTTT.